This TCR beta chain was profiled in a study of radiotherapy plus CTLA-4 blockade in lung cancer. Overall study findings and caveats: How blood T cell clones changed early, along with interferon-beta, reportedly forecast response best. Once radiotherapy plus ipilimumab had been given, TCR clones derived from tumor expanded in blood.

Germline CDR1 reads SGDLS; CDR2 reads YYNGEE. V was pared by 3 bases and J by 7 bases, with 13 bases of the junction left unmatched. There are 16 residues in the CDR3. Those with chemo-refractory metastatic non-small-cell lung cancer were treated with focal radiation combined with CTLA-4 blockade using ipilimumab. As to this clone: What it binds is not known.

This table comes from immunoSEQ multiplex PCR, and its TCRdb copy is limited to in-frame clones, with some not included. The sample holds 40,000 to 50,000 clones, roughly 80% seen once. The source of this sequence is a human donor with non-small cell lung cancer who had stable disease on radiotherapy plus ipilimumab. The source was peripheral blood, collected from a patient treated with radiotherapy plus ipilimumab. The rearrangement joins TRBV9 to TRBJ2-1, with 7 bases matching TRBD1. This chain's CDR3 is CASSGPSGQLGNEQFF. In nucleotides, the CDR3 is TGTGCCAGCAGCGGACCATCGGGACAGCTCGGGAATGAGCAGTTCTTC.